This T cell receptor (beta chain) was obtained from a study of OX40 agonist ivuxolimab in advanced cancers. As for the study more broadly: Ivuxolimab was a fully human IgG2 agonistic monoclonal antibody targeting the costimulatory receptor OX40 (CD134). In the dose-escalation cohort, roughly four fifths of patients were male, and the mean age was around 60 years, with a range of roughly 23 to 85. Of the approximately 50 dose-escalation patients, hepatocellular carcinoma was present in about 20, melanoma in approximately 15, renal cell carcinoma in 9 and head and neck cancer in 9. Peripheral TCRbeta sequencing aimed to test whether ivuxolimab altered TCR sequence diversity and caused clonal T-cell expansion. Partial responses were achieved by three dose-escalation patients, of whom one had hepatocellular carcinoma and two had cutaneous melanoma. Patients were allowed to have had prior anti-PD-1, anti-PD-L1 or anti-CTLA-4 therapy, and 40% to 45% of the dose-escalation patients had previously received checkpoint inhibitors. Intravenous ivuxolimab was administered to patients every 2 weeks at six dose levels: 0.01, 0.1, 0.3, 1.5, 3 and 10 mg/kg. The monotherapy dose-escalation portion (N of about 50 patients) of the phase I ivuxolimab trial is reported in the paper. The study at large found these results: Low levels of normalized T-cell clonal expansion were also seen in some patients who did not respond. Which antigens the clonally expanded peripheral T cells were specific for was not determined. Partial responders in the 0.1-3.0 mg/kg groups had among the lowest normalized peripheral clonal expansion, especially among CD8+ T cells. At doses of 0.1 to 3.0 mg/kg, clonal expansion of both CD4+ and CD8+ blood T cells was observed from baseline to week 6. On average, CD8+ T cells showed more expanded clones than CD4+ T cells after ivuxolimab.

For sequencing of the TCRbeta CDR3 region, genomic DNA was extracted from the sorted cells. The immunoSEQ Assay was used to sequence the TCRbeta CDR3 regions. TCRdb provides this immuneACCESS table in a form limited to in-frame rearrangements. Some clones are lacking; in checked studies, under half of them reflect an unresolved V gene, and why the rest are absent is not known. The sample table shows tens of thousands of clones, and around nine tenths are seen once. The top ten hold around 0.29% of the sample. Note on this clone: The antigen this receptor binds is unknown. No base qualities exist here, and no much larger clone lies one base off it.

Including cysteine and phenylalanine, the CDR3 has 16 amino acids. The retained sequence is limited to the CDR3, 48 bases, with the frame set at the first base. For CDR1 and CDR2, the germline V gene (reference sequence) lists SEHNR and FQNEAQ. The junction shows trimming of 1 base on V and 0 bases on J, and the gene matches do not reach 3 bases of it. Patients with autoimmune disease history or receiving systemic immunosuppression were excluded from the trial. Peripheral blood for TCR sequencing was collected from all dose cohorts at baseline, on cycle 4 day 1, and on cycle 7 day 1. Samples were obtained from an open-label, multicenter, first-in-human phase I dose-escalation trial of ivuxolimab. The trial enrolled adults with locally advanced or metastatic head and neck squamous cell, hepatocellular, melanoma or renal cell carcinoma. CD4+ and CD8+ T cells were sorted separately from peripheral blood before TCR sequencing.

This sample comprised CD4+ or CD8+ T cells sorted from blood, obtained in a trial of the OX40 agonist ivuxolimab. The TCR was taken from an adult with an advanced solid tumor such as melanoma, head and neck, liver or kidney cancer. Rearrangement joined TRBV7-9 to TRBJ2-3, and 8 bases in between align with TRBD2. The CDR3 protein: CASSLGVAGSTDTQYF. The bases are TGTGCCAGCAGCTTAGGAGTAGCGGGAAGCACAGATACGCAGTATTTT.